This TCR beta chain was sequenced in a study of shared clonotypes between healthy human individuals (dated by TCRdb to about 2020). For the wider study: The cohort included three men and a couple of women between 18 and 49 years of age. Per donor, three plates each were used for CD4 naive and CD4 memory, two for CD8 naive, and one for CD8 memory. To estimate repertoire size and how much clonotype sharing occurs between individuals, the study deeply sequenced the blood TCR repertoires of roughly 5 healthy adults. To increase sequencing depth and limit assay-specific biases, TCR repertoire library preparation and sequencing were carried out by different laboratories using diverse techniques. Per donor, leukapheresis produced somewhere between about 0.94 and 9 billion PBMCs. The investigation overall reported the following: Naive subsets generally had larger estimated clonotype richness than memory subsets did. Clonotypes shared by all four sorted-subset donors showed higher generation probabilities than non-shared clonotypes. Across a few donors, 5% to 6% of naive CD4, 3% to 3.5% of naive CD8, 2.3% of memory CD4, and under 0.45% of memory CD8 clonotypes were shared. Sampling was restricted to blood, and TCR repertoires in tissue are likely to differ from TCR repertoires in blood. The genetic and exposure-history diversity represented was limited by the small number of donors. Even with the large sequencing depth, rarefaction of the sorted-subset datasets indicated that sequencing was incomplete. Pairwise subsampling indicated that sequencing depth was expected to affect the degree of clonotype sharing among donors.

Using the deep immunoSEQ assay, multiplex PCR amplified TCR CDR3 regions from genomic DNA. Extracted genomic DNA from each cell subset was spread evenly across all wells of several immunoSEQ 96-well plates, with each plate serving as a replicate. For sorted subsets, roughly 200 ng genomic DNA, equal to some 28,000 T cell genomes, was loaded into each replicate PCR. Purified libraries were quantified with a Qubit 3.0 fluorometer, sized on a Bioanalyzer 2100, and re-quantified with the KAPA Library Quantification kit. Every immunoSEQ 96-well plate was sequenced on a dedicated single-read 150-cycle Illumina NextSeq 550 flow cell. The original methods were these. Because the immunoSEQ output included only junctional sequences and no quality scores, the filtering could not be the same as the filtering used for full-length reads. Sequences were annotated with PyIR, a Python wrapper for IgBLAST v1.9, and V/J genes and CDR3 were assigned using IMGT germline references. Any read was removed if the V/J assignment was weak (E-value above 1e-6), the CDR3 was missing, or the read contained stop codons, out-of-frame junctions, or ambiguous translated residues. V3J clonotypes were defined as sequences sharing the same inferred V gene, J gene, and CDR3 amino acid sequence. Percentage overlap between repertoires was computed as shared unique clonotypes divided by the size of the smaller repertoire. RTK rarefaction, the Chao1 estimator, and Recon v2.1 estimates of unobserved clonotypes were used to assess repertoire richness. Generation probabilities were computed with OLGA for all TCRbeta clonotypes obtained by the gDNA method from four donors. TCRdb mirrors the immuneACCESS table, restricted to in-frame sequences. Some clones are absent from its copies; in checked studies, under half trace to an unresolved V gene, and the reason for the others is unknown. Clone size and the V and J calls come from that table; the DNA yielded D and trimming. This sample comprises 950,000 to 1,100,000 clones, 75% of them detected only once. The ten largest clones take up about 1.5% of the sample.

Healthy HIV-negative adults with no recently reported acute infections or vaccinations were included as donors. Only Caucasian adults living in Nashville, Tennessee, USA were represented among the donors. CD4+ T cells were enriched through magnetic negative selection, after which naive cells were positively selected on CD45RA and the remaining negative fraction served as the memory subset. Blood was obtained by leukapheresis, after which PBMCs were separated by Ficoll-Histopaque density gradient centrifugation and cryopreserved in liquid nitrogen vapor phase. Analytical flow cytometry was used to check the purity and quantity of every magnetically sorted T cell population. Each sorted fraction had its genomic DNA isolated and then quantified by UV absorbance on a Nanodrop 2000c. As to this clone: Its antigen remains unidentified. Base quality data are lacking; no much larger clone is found one base away.

In the germline V gene, CDR1 corresponds to KGHSY and CDR2 to FQNENV. The CDR3, from cysteine to phenylalanine, totals 14 residues. CDR3 DNA is the only sequence kept; it has 42 bases, read in frame from the first base. Trimming takes 5 bases from V and 4 bases from J, and the germline ends sit 12 bases apart. The sequence derives from a man between 18 and 35 years old in good health. Source material: memory CD4+ T cells sorted from blood. The sample's cell subset or site label is to be understood as: CD45RA-negative fraction. The rearranged segments are TRBV16 and TRBJ1-5, and the D gene may be TRBD1, 5 bases matching. The encoded CDR3 is CASSEGAKNQPQHF. The bases read TGTGCCAGCAGCGAAGGGGCGAAAAATCAGCCCCAGCATTTT.